Below, one T cell receptor (beta chain) is given with its context. Its antigen remains unidentified. The sample originates from a study of OX40 agonist ivuxolimab in advanced cancers. The overall study: Dosing consisted of intravenous ivuxolimab at 0.01 to 10 mg/kg every 2 weeks. Study conclusions and caveats: Clonal expansion by week 6 occurred in CD4+ and CD8+ blood T cells (at 0.1 to 3.0 mg/kg).

Produced via immunoSEQ multiplex PCR; TCRdb's table is partial and in-frame only. In the table there are fewer than 95,000 clones, 92% of which are singletons. The V end lost 0 bases, the J end lost 3 bases, and 7 bases lay between the germline ends. Germline CDR1 and CDR2: MGHRA and YSYEKL. The CDR3 is made up of 14 amino acids. The source is an adult with an advanced solid tumor such as melanoma, head and neck, liver or kidney cancer. The chain has TRBV4-1 and TRBJ2-3; D possibly uses TRBD1 or TRBD2 (5 bases each). The material sequenced was CD4+ or CD8+ T cells sorted from blood, taken in a trial of the OX40 agonist ivuxolimab. The CDR3 DNA reads as TGCGCCAGCAGCCAAGATGGGGGAACAGATACGCAGTATTTT. Translated: CASSQDGGTDTQYF.